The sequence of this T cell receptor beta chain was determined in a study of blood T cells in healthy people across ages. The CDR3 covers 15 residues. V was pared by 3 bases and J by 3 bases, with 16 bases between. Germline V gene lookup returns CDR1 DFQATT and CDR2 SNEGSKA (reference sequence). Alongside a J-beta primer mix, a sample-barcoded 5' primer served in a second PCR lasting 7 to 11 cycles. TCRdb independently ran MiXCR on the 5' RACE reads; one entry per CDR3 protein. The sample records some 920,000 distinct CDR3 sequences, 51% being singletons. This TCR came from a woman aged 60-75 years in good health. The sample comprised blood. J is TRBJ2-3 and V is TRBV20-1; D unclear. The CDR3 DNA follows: TGCAGTGCTAGCCGGGCGGCCGGCTTGACAGATACGCAGTATTTT. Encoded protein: CSASRAAGLTDTQYF.